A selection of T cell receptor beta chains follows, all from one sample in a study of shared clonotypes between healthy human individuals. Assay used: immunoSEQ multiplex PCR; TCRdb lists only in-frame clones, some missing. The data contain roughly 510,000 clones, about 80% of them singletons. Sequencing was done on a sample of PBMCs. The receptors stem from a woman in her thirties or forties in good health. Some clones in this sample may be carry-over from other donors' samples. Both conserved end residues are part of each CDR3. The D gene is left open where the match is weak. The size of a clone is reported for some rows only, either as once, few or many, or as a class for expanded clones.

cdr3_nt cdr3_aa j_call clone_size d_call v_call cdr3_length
TGTGCCTGGAGGGACAGGGAGTTTTCACCCCTCCACTTT CAWRDREFSPLHF TRBJ1-6 . TRBD1 TRBV30 13
TGTGCCATCAGTGAGTGGGGTCTTGGCTACACCTTC CAISEWGLGYTF TRBJ1-2 . . TRBV10-3 12
TGCGCCAGCAGCTCCCGCGACACCGGGACAGGGGCAGTAGGATATGGCTACACCTTC CASSSRDTGTGAVGYGYTF TRBJ1-2 . TRBD1 TRBV4-1 19
TGTGCCAGCAGCTTAGACAGCTCCCCCTACGAGCAGTACTTC CASSLDSSPYEQYF TRBJ2-7 . . TRBV7-9 14
TGCGCCAGCAGCGTTGGGACAGGCTACGAGCAGTACTTC CASSVGTGYEQYF TRBJ2-7 . TRBD1 TRBV5-1 13
TGTGCCAGCAGCTTAGATCTGGGCTTTGAAGCTTTCTTT CASSLDLGFEAFF TRBJ1-1 few . TRBV7-8 13
TGTGCCAGCAGTCCCTTCACAGGGGGCGCTGAAGCTTTCTTT CASSPFTGGAEAFF TRBJ1-1 . TRBD1 TRBV2 14
TGTGCCAGCTCACCGGACAGGGCCAATGAGCAGTTCTTC CASSPDRANEQFF TRBJ2-1 . TRBD1 TRBV18 13
TGTGCCAGCAGTTTGACTAGCGGCGAGTCCTACGAGCAGTACTTC CASSLTSGESYEQYF TRBJ2-7 . TRBD2 TRBV28 15
TGTGCCAGCAAACAGGGGGCGAACAATGAGCAGTTCTTC CASKQGANNEQFF TRBJ2-1 . TRBD1 TRBV2 13
TGTGCCAGCAAAAAGACGGGGAACACTGAAGCTTTCTTT CASKKTGNTEAFF TRBJ1-1 few . TRBV2 13
TGTGCCAGCAGCACGGGTGGCGGTACGCAGTATTTT CASSTGGGTQYF TRBJ2-3 . . TRBV27 12
TGTGCCAGCACGGGCAGCTCCTATAATTCACCCCTCCACTTT CASTGSSYNSPLHF TRBJ1-6 . . TRBV27 14
TGCGCCAGCAGCTTGGAGGGGACCAGAGGAAACACCATATATTTT CASSLEGTRGNTIYF TRBJ1-3 . . TRBV5-1 15
TGCAGTGCTGCTAACACCGGGGAGCTGTTTTTT CSAANTGELFF TRBJ2-2 . . TRBV20-1 11
TGCGCCAGCAGCCCGCGACTAGCGGGGGGCCCCGGGGCCAACGTCCTGACTTTC CASSPRLAGGPGANVLTF TRBJ2-6 few TRBD2 TRBV4-1 18
TGTGCCAGCTCACCACCGGGAGGGACAAACTATGGCTACACCTTC CASSPPGGTNYGYTF TRBJ1-2 . . TRBV18 15
TGTGCCAGTAGTATGGGCGAGCGGCCCTATTCAGAGCAGTTCTTC CASSMGERPYSEQFF TRBJ2-1 . . TRBV19 15
TGTGCCAGCAGCTTAAATGCAGGGGCCCGAGAGACCCAGTACTTC CASSLNAGARETQYF TRBJ2-5 many . TRBV7-3 15
TGTGCCAGCAGTTACTCGGCGGGGGTCGGTCAGCCCCAGCATTTT CASSYSAGVGQPQHF TRBJ1-5 . . TRBV6-6 15
TGTGCCAGCAGCCCTTATGGTCGGGAGAACACTGAAGCTTTCTTT CASSPYGRENTEAFF TRBJ1-1 . . TRBV5-5 15
TGTGCCAGTAGTGCTCTAGCGGCTCAAGAGACCCAGTACTTC CASSALAAQETQYF TRBJ2-5 . TRBD2 TRBV19 14
TGTGCTAGCAGCTTAGGGACGGGAGCCTCCTACGAGCAGTACTTC CASSLGTGASYEQYF TRBJ2-7 . . TRBV7-7 15
TGTGCCAGCACCAAAAGGGCGACAGGAATTGGGGAGCAGTTCTTC CASTKRATGIGEQFF TRBJ2-1 . . TRBV6-5 15
TGTGCCAGCAGTTTACGGGACGGGGGGAAAGAGACCCAGTACTTC CASSLRDGGKETQYF TRBJ2-5 . TRBD2 TRBV28 15
TGTGCCAGTAGTATCAGGGGCCGGACTGAAGCTTTCTTT CASSIRGRTEAFF TRBJ1-1 once . TRBV19 13
TGTGCCAGCCGGGAGGAGCGGGAGGTCACAGATACGCAGTATTTT CASREEREVTDTQYF TRBJ2-3 . TRBD2 TRBV2 15
TGTGCCAGCAGCTTAGGGACAGGCTCCTACGAGCAGTACTTC CASSLGTGSYEQYF TRBJ2-7 . TRBD1 TRBV11-2 14
TGTGCCAGCAGCCAAGTCTTGTTCCGGGATACGCAGTATTTT CASSQVLFRDTQYF TRBJ2-3 few . TRBV14 14
TGCGCCAGCAGCTTTGTAGGGGCAAATGGCTACACCTTC CASSFVGANGYTF TRBJ1-2 . . TRBV5-1 13
TGTGCCAGCAGCGCGCGGGAGACCGGGGAGCTGTTTTTT CASSARETGELFF TRBJ2-2 once TRBD2 TRBV7-6 13
TGTGCCAGCTCGCCCAGTCAGGGGGCCTACAATGAGCAGTTCTTC CASSPSQGAYNEQFF TRBJ2-1 . TRBD1 TRBV18 15
TGTGCCAGCAGAGAGAGTGCATCGAACACCGGGGAGCTGTTTTTT CASRESASNTGELFF TRBJ2-2 . . TRBV7-9 15
TGTGCCAGCAGTCCTCCGGTACTAGTGTGGGTCTACGAGCAGTACTTC CASSPPVLVWVYEQYF TRBJ2-7 once . TRBV27 16
TGCGCCAGCAGCTTGGCGAGCGGGGGCTACAATGAGCAGTTCTTC CASSLASGGYNEQFF TRBJ2-1 few TRBD2 TRBV5-1 15
TGTGCCAGCAGCTCAATAGGAGGGACAGGGTATAGCGAGCAGTACTTC CASSSIGGTGYSEQYF TRBJ2-7 . TRBD1 TRBV7-8 16
TGTGCCACCAGGGCAACAGGGAGGAACACTGAAGCTTTCTTT CATRATGRNTEAFF TRBJ1-1 few . TRBV15 14
TGTGCCAGTAGTATAGCCCTGGGGGCCGCCGGGACCCAGTACTTC CASSIALGAAGTQYF TRBJ2-5 . . TRBV19 15
TGTGCCAGCAGCTTAGAAGGTCTTTCCCTTAGGTACGAGCAGTACTTC CASSLEGLSLRYEQYF TRBJ2-7 . . TRBV7-2 16
TGCGCCAGCAGCCAAGGACAGGGGGCGGGTAATGAAAAACTGTTTTTT CASSQGQGAGNEKLFF TRBJ1-4 . TRBD1 TRBV5-1 16
TGTGCCAGTAGTATAGCCCCCCGCAGGACAGGGGAGGCAAAACTGTTTTTT CASSIAPRRTGEAKLFF TRBJ1-4 . TRBD1 TRBV19 17
TGCAGCGTGGGGGACAACTCTGGAAACACCATATATTTT CSVGDNSGNTIYF TRBJ1-3 . . TRBV29-1 13
TGTGCCATCAGTGAGTCGAGGGACCCACTCTACGAGCAGTACTTC CAISESRDPLYEQYF TRBJ2-7 . . TRBV10-3 15
TGCAGCGTTGTGCAGGGCGGTGCAGATACGCAGTATTTT CSVVQGGADTQYF TRBJ2-3 . . TRBV29-1 13
TGTGCCAGCTCACCACGTCAGGGAGAGTACGAGCAGTACTTC CASSPRQGEYEQYF TRBJ2-7 . . TRBV18 14
TGTGCCAGCAGCTCCCCTCGGGGGGGCGCCGGTGGCTACACCTTC CASSSPRGGAGGYTF TRBJ1-2 . . TRBV5-8 15
TGTGCCAGCAGCTTACAGGGCTCCGGGGAGCTGTTTTTT CASSLQGSGELFF TRBJ2-2 . . TRBV11-1 13
TGCGCCAGCAGCCCAGGGGGGCAGACCGGCAATCAGCCCCAGCATTTT CASSPGGQTGNQPQHF TRBJ1-5 . TRBD1 TRBV5-1 16
TGTGCCAGTAGTGCTGGCTCCGGCGGATCCTACAATGAGCAGTTCTTC CASSAGSGGSYNEQFF TRBJ2-1 . . TRBV19 16
TGTGCCAGTAGTCCGAGGGGGAGGGGGCACGGCTACACCTTC CASSPRGRGHGYTF TRBJ1-2 . TRBD1 TRBV19 14